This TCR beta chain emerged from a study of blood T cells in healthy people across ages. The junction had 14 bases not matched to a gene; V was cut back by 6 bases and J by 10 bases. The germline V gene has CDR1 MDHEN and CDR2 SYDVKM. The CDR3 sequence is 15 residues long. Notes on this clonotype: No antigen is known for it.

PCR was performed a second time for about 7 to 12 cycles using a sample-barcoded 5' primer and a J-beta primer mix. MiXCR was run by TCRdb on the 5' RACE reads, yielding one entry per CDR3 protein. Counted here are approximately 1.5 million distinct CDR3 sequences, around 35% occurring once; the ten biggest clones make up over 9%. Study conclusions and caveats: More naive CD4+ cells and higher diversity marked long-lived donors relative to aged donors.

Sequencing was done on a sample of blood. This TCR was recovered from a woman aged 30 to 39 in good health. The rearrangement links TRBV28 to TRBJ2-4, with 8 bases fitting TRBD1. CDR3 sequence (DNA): TGTGCCAGCAGGTCGACAGGGGCAAAGAATGGGATTCAGTACTTC. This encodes CASRSTGAKNGIQYF.